The entry below describes one TCR beta chain. The target antigen is unknown. The donors were in the roughly 120-subject validation cohort, distinct from the approximately 670-subject first cohort. The CDR3 extends over 14 amino acids. Per germline, CDR1 SNHLY and CDR2 FYNNEI. Between the trimmed V and J ends, which lost 4 bases and 4 bases, there was a span of 11 bases. The protocol was immunoSEQ multiplex PCR, while the TCRdb copy is restricted to in-frame clones and leaves out a portion. The sample lists some 310,000 clones, around 90% seen once, with over 0.9% in the top ten. This entry is derived from a study of cytomegalovirus exposure and HLA in healthy donors. Study-level points and caveats: Subsequent analysis of the approximately 110 validation repertoires found a tendency for first-cohort TCR clusters to co-occur. The study labeled approximately 150 TCR beta chains cytomegalovirus-associated. For most TCR sequences rarity was the rule, although some public TCRs occurred in many donors.

The source material was PBMCs. This receptor was obtained from a man younger than 45 in good health and CMV-seronegative. The genes are TRBV2 and TRBJ1-5, with D possibly matching TRBD1 (6 bases). CDR3 residues: CASSVEGQNQPQHF. In nucleotides, the CDR3 is TGTGCCAGCAGTGTGGAAGGACAGAATCAGCCCCAGCATTTT.